Listed here are 18 T cell receptor beta chains from one sample, sequenced in a study of OX40 agonist ivuxolimab in advanced cancers. Clones were sequenced by immunoSEQ multiplex PCR, and TCRdb holds only the in-frame ones, with some missing. The repertoire holds 95,000 or so clones, with just over 90% as singletons. The sequenced sample was CD4+ or CD8+ T cells sorted from blood, obtained in a trial of the OX40 agonist ivuxolimab. These TCRs come from an adult with an advanced solid tumor such as melanoma, head and neck, liver or kidney cancer.

The chain couples TRBV6-1 to TRBJ2-7; 8 bases map to TRBD1. V trimming: 5 bases; J trimming: 3 bases; junction bases outside the gene matches: 3. This CDR3 comprises 13 residues. Germline loops: CDR1 MNHNS, CDR2 SASEGT. As DNA, the CDR3 is TGTGCCAGCAGTACGGACAGGGACTACGAGCAGTACTTC. It translates to CASSTDRDYEQYF.

This chain connects TRBV7-3 to TRBJ2-1; 9 bases map to TRBD2. With 6 bases clipped from V and 2 bases from J, the junction kept 5 bases outside the gene matches. In germline, CDR1 is SGHTA, CDR2 FQGTGA. This CDR3 spans 15 amino acids. CDR3 sequence: CASSSSSGAYNEQFF. The CDR3 nucleotides read TGTGCCAGCAGTTCATCTAGCGGGGCCTACAATGAGCAGTTCTTC. The full variable domain, rest sourced from reference TRBV7-3 and TRBJ2-1, is GAGVSQTPSNKVTEKGKYVELRCDPISGHTALYWYRQSLGQGPEFLIYFQGTGAADDSGLPNDRFFAVRPEGSVSTLKIQRTERGDSAVYLCASSSSSGAYNEQFFGPGTRLTVL.

V is TRBV11-2 and J is TRBJ2-5, with 13 bases that match TRBD2. This CDR3 has 18 amino acids. Germline assignment: CDR1 SGHAT and CDR2 FQNNGV. V shed 5 bases, J shed 5 bases, and the junction held 14 bases outside the gene matches. CDR3 loop: CASSPRGLLAGGLETQYF. The CDR3 DNA follows: TGTGCCAGCAGCCCTCGGGGGCTACTAGCGGGGGGGCTTGAGACCCAGTACTTC.

This rearrangement joins TRBV5-4 to TRBJ2-3; a weak D match, TRBD2 (5 bases). With 2 bases removed from V and 1 base from J, the gap between germline ends came to 8 bases. The CDR3 extends over 14 amino acids. The germline V gene has CDR1 SGHNT and CDR2 YYREEE (reference sequence). The CDR3 DNA is TGTGCCAGCAGCTTTGACGGGGGCACAGATACGCAGTATTTT. Residues: CASSFDGGTDTQYF.

V usage is TRBV7-2 and J usage is TRBJ2-7, with TRBD1 matching 9 bases. Germline V gives CDR1 SGHTA, CDR2 FQGNSA. Trimming cost V 5 bases and J 5 bases; bases outside gene matches: 13. This CDR3 has 16 amino acids. Here the CDR3 DNA reads TGTGCCAGCAGCAGGGCCCCGGGACAGGGTGGCCACGAGCAGTACTTC. Its translation is CASSRAPGQGGHEQYF.

This rearrangement joins TRBV4-2 to TRBJ1-2; a weak D match, TRBD1 (6 bases). Trimming left V 4 bases short and J 0 bases short, with 12 bases between. The CDR3 consists of 15 residues. Germline V gene data show CDR1 as LGHNA and CDR2 as YNFKEQ. The CDR3 bases are TGTGCCAGCAGCCTTCGGGACATCGCTAACTATGGCTACACCTTC. Translated: CASSLRDIANYGYTF.

The sample holds one count of this clone. The chain employs TRBV9 and TRBJ1-1, with D unresolved. Germline loops: CDR1 SGDLS, CDR2 YYNGEE. This CDR3 is 14 amino acids long. V lost 1 base to trimming and J lost 1 base, with 8 bases between them. The DNA of the CDR3 is TGTGCCAGCAGCGTATTTGACGGGAACACTGAAGCTTTCTTT. This sequence encodes CASSVFDGNTEAFF.

The chain combines TRBV18 with TRBJ2-4; tentatively, D is TRBD1 (5 bases). The CDR3 length is 16 residues. Germline V CDR1 and CDR2: KGHSH, LQKENI. Deletions cut 5 bases from V and 0 bases from J, with 14 bases between. The CDR3 region is CASSTPTVRAKNIQYF. The DNA for the CDR3 is TGTGCCAGCTCAACCCCGACAGTGAGAGCCAAAAACATTCAGTACTTC.

The rearrangement uses TRBV9 and TRBJ2-5; 7 nucleotides align to TRBD2. CDR1 is SGDLS and CDR2 is YYNGEE in the germline V gene. This CDR3 is built from 15 residues. The trim removed 2 bases at V and 5 bases at J, leaving 9 bases unmatched. CDR3: CASSVNGAGRETQYF. The CDR3 DNA sequence: TGTGCCAGCAGCGTCAATGGAGCGGGACGCGAGACCCAGTACTTC.

This chain links TRBV6-4 with TRBJ2-2; the match to TRBD2 covers 8 bases. V shed 7 bases and J 0 bases; nucleotides not matched to a gene: 1. Germline assignment: CDR1 MRHNA and CDR2 SNTAGT. The CDR3 sequence is 14 residues long. CDR3 in DNA: TGTGCCAGCAAAGCGGGGGCGAACACCGGGGAGCTGTTTTTT. Its protein product is CASKAGANTGELFF.

V and J are TRBV18 and TRBJ2-3, with D hard to call. Trimming pared 0 bases from V and 6 bases from J, leaving 4 bases between. From germline, CDR1 is KGHSH and CDR2 LQKENI. This CDR3 is 12 amino acids long. The CDR3, as DNA: TGTGCCAGCTCACCACCGTTTGATACGCAGTATTTT. It encodes CASSPPFDTQYF.

The rearrangement links TRBV5-1 to TRBJ2-2; TRBD1 matches 10 bases. V trimming: 3 bases; J trimming: 3 bases; junction bases outside the gene matches: 2. This CDR3 has 15 amino acids. The germline V gene has CDR1 SGHRS and CDR2 YFSETQ. CDR3 in DNA: TGCGCCAGCAGCTGGGACAGGGGTGACACCGGGGAGCTGTTTTTT. Its translation: CASSWDRGDTGELFF.

This clone was recorded once. The genes are TRBV5-1 and TRBJ2-1; 10 bases fit TRBD1. The CDR3 extends over 15 amino acids. Germline V gives CDR1 SGHRS, CDR2 YFSETQ. V lost 4 bases to trimming and J lost 6 bases; unmatched junction nucleotides: 7. CDR3 sequence (DNA): TGCGCCAGCAGCGGAAGGACAGGGGGGACCAATGAGCAGTTCTTC. This codes for CASSGRTGGTNEQFF.

This clone came up a few times. The chain uses TRBV5-1 and TRBJ2-7; possible D gene TRBD1, 6 bases. The CDR3 length is 16 residues. The V and J ends lost 1 base and 3 bases respectively, with 17 bases between them. Germline loops: CDR1 SGHRS, CDR2 YFSETQ. The CDR3 loop is CASSLNPQGRDYEQYF. The CDR3 region has the DNA TGCGCCAGCAGCTTGAATCCACAGGGTCGGGACTACGAGCAGTACTTC. Full variable domain (rest looked up from reference TRBV5-1 and TRBJ2-7): KAGVTQTPRYLIKTRGQQVTLSCSPISGHRSVSWYQQTPGQGLQFLFEYFSETQRNKGNFPGRFSGRQFSNSRSEMNVSTLELGDSALYLCASSLNPQGRDYEQYFGPGTRLTVT.

This clone has a single count. The chain is built from TRBV30 and TRBJ1-2; TRBD1 is a possible D gene (6 bases). Germline-derived CDR1 and CDR2 are GTSNPN and SVGIG (reference sequence). The CDR3 is made up of 15 amino acids. Deletions cut 4 bases from V and 12 bases from J, with 27 bases between. For the CDR3, the DNA is TGTGCCTGGAAGGATAAGGGGGGCCTCCGTTCTGCCAACACCTTC. As protein: CAWKDKGGLRSANTF.

This clone was seen a single time. The CDR3 DNA follows: TGTGCCAGCTCACCACTAGGGGCCACTGAAGCTTTCTTT. Its protein is CASSPLGATEAFF. The chain recombines TRBV18 with TRBJ1-1; weak D call: TRBD1 (5 bases). V was cut by 1 base and J by 4 bases, with 7 bases left in between. This CDR3 has 13 residues. CDR1 KGHSH and CDR2 LQKENI come from the germline V gene.

V is TRBV7-3 and J is TRBJ2-3; 8 bases line up with TRBD2. The CDR3 extends over 15 amino acids. V was clipped by 2 bases and J by 3 bases; unmatched bases: 4. Germline V gene sequence: CDR1 SGHTA, CDR2 FQGTGA. CDR3 sequence reads: CASSLAGGSTDTQYF. DNA for the CDR3: TGTGCCAGCAGCTTAGCGGGGGGATCGACAGATACGCAGTATTTT.

The J gene is TRBJ1-2, the V gene TRBV5-8; TRBD1 agrees at 7 bases. The V segment lost 3 bases and the J segment 4 bases; nucleotides outside the gene matches: 9. Looked up from germline, CDR1 is SGHTS and CDR2 is YDEGEE. The CDR3 sequence is 15 residues long. The CDR3 DNA sequence: TGTGCCAGCAGCTGGACAGGTGCATCCCTCTATGGCTACACCTTC. This translates into CASSWTGASLYGYTF. The whole variable domain, filled in from reference TRBV5-8 and TRBJ1-2, reads EAGVTQSPTHLIKTRGQQATLRCSPISGHTSVYWYQQALGLGLQFLLWYDEGEERNRGNFPPRFSGRQFPNYSSELNVNALELEDSALYLCASSWTGASLYGYTFGSGTRLTVV.